The clone carrying this TCR beta chain was detected only a few times. This sample is drawn from a study of T cells after yellow fever vaccination. Trimming took 3 bases from V and 0 from J, leaving 16 bases between them. The CDR3 consists of 16 residues. Germline assignment: CDR1 SQVTM and CDR2 ANQGSEA. Template switching with 5'RACE generated the TCR cDNA and added a universal primer site and UMIs. TCRdb ran MiXCR on the 5' RACE reads and lists one entry per CDR3 protein. The sample records a few hundred thousand distinct CDR3 sequences, roughly 17% being singletons. The chain is built from TRBV29-1 and TRBJ2-3; a possible D gene is TRBD1 (6 bases). The TCR originated in a young man who received the YFV17D yellow fever vaccine. Source: PBMCs, taken about 5 days after the first yellow fever vaccination. This CDR3 reads CSVERLGDRSTDTQYF. The CDR3 nucleotides are TGCAGCGTTGAGCGGTTGGGAGACAGGAGCACAGATACGCAGTATTTT.